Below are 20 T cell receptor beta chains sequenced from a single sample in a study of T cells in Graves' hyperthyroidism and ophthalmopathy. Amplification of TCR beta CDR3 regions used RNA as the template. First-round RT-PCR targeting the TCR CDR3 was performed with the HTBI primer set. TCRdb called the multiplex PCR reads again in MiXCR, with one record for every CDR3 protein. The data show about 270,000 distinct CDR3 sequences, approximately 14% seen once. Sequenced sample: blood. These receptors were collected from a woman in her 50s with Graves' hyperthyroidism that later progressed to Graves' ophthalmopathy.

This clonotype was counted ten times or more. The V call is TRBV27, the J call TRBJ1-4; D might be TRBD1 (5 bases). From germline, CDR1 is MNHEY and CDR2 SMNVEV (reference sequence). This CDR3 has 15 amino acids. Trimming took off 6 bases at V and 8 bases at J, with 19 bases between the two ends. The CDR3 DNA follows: TGTGCCAGCAGACCCAATGGGGGTTTCCGGGAAAAACTGTTTTTT. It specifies CASRPNGGFREKLFF.

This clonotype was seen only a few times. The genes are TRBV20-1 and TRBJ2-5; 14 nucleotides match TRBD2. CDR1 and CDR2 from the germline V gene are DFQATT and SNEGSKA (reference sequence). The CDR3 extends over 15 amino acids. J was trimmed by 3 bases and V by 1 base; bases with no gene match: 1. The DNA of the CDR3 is TGCAGTGCTAGAGGACTAGCGGGAGGGAAAGAGACCCAGTACTTC. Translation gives CSARGLAGGKETQYF.

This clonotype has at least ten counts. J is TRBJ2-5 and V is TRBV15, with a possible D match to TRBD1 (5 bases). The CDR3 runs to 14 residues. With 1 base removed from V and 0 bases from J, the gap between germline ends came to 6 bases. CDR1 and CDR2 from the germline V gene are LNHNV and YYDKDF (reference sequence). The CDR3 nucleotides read TGTGCCACCAGCAGAGGACAGAACCAAGAGACCCAGTACTTC. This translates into CATSRGQNQETQYF.

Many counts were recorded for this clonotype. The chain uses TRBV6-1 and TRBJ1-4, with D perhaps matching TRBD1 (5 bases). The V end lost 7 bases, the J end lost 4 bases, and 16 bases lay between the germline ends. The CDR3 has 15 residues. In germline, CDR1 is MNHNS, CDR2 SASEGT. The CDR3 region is CASIRQMGLNEKLFF. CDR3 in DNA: TGTGCCAGCATCCGACAGATGGGTCTTAATGAAAAACTGTTTTTT.

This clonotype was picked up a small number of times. The CDR3, as DNA: TGTGCCAGCAGTCCCCTCCGACTAGCGGGAGGGTACGAGCAGTACTTC. Amino acids: CASSPLRLAGGYEQYF. This rearrangement joins TRBV27 to TRBJ2-7; 14 bases are a match to TRBD2. CDR3 length: 16 residues. The V gene's germline CDR1 is MNHEY and CDR2 SMNVEV (reference sequence). The trim removed 5 bases at V and 4 bases at J, leaving 7 bases unmatched.

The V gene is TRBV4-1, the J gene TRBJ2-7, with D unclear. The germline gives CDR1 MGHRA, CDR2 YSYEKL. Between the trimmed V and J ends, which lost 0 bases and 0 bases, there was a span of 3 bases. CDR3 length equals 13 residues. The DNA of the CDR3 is TGCGCCAGCAGCCAAGATTCCTCCTACGAGCAGTACTTC. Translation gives CASSQDSSYEQYF.

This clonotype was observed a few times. The CDR3 reads CASSVEAGGNQPQHF. The CDR3 DNA reads as TGTGCCAGCAGCGTAGAGGCAGGGGGGAATCAGCCCCAGCATTTT. The chain joins TRBV9 to TRBJ1-5; 7 positions match TRBD1. The junction had 4 bases not matched to a gene; V was cut back by 0 bases and J by 4 bases. The CDR3 is 15 residues long. Germline V gives CDR1 SGDLS, CDR2 YYNGEE.

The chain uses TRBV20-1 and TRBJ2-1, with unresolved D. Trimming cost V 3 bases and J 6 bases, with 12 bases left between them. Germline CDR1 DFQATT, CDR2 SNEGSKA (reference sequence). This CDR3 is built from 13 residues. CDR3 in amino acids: CSASLTIGNEQFF. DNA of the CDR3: TGCAGTGCTAGTTTAACTATTGGCAATGAGCAGTTCTTC.

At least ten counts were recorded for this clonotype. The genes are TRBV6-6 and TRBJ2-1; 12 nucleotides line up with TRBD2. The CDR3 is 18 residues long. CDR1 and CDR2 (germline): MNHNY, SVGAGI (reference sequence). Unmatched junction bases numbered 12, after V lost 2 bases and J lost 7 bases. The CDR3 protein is CASSYATLAGGRVNEQFF. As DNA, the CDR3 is TGTGCCAGCAGTTACGCCACACTAGCGGGAGGTCGGGTGAATGAGCAGTTCTTC.

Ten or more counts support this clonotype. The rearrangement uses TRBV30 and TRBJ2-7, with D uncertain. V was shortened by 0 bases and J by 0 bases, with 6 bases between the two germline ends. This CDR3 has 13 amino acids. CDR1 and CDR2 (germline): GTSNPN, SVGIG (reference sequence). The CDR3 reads CAWSVVHSYEQYF. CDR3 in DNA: TGTGCCTGGAGTGTAGTGCACTCCTACGAGCAGTACTTC.

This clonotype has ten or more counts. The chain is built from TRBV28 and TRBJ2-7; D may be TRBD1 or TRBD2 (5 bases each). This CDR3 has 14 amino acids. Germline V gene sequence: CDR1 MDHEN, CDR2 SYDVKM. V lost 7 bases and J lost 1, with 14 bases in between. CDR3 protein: CASNGASRSYEQYF. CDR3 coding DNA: TGTGCCAGCAACGGGGCCTCACGTTCCTACGAGCAGTACTTC.

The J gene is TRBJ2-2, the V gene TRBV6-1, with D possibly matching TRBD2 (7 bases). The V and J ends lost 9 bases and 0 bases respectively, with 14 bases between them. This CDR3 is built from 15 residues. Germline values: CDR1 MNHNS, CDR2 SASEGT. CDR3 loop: CARGGGESNTGELFF. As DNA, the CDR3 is TGTGCCAGGGGGGGGGGCGAGTCGAACACCGGGGAGCTGTTTTTT.

The CDR3 loop is CAWSPGLLTDTQYF. CDR3 coding DNA: TGTGCCTGGAGCCCCGGCTTACTCACAGATACGCAGTATTTT. The V gene is TRBV30, the J gene TRBJ2-3; D not resolved. The V and J ends lost 3 bases and 2 bases respectively, with 12 bases between them. The CDR3 totals 14 residues. The V gene's germline CDR1 is GTSNPN and CDR2 SVGIG (reference sequence). Complete variable domain (other parts from reference TRBV30 and TRBJ2-3): SQTIHQWPATLVQPVGSPLSLECTVEGTSNPNLYWYRQAAGRGLQLLFYSVGIGQISSEVPQNLSASRPQDRQFILSSKKLLLSDSGFYLCAWSPGLLTDTQYFGPGTRLTVL.

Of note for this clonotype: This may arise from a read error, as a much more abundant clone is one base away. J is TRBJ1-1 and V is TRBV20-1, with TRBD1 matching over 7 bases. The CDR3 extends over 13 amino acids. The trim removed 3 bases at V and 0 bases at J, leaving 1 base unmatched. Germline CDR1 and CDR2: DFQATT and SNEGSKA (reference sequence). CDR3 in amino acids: CSARGQLNTEAFF. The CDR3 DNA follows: TGCAGTGCTAGGGGACAGCTGAACACTGAAGCTTTCTTT.

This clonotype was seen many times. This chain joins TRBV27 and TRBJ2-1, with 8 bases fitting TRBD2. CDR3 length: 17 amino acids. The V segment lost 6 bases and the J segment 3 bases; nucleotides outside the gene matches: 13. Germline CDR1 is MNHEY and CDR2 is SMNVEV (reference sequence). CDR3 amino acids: CASSPTGAGALYNEQFF. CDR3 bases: TGTGCCAGCAGCCCCACGGGAGCGGGAGCCCTCTACAATGAGCAGTTCTTC.

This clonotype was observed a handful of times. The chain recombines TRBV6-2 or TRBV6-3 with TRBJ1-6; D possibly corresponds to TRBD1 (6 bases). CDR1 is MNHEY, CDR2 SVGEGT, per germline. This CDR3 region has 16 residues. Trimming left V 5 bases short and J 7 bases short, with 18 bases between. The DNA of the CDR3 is TGTGCCAGCAGTGGGTCGGGATCTAGGGGGAATTCACCCCTCCACTTT. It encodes CASSGSGSRGNSPLHF.

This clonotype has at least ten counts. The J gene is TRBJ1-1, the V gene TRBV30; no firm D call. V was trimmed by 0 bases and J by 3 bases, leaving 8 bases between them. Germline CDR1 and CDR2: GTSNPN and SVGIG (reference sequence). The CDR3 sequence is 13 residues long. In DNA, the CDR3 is TGTGCCTGGAGTGTACAAGGATACACTGAAGCTTTCTTT. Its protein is CAWSVQGYTEAFF.

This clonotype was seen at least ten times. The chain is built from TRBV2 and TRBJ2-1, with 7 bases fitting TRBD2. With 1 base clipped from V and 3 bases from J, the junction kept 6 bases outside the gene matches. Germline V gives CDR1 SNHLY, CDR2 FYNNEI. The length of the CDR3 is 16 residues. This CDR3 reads CASSEEGGQYYNEQFF. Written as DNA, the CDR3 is TGTGCCAGCAGTGAAGAGGGAGGGCAATACTACAATGAGCAGTTCTTC.

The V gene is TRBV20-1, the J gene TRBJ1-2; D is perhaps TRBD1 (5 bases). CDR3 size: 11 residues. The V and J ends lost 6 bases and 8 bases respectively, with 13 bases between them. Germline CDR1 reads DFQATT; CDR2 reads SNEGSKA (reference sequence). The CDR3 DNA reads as TGCAGTGCCAGGGCTGCAGGGGGCTACACCTTC. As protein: CSARAAGGYTF.

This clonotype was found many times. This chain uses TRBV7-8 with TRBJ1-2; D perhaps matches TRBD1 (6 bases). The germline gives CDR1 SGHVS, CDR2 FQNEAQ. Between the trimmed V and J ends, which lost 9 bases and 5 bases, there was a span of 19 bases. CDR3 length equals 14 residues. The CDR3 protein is CASSLARGYYGYTF. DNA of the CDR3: TGTGCCAGTAGTCTGGCCAGGGGTTATTATGGCTACACCTTC.